The next 16 T cell receptor beta chains were all read from a single sample in a study of blood T cell repertoires in COVID-19. The table came from immunoSEQ multiplex PCR; TCRdb's copy has only in-frame clones and leaves some out. Of around 300,000 clones detected, 85% appear once; the ten largest clones hold roughly 7%. Sequenced material: peripheral blood. The receptor source for this set is a human donor in a cohort sampled during active COVID-19.

J is TRBJ1-6 and V is TRBV14; TRBD1 agrees at 7 bases. This CDR3 region has 18 residues. CDR1 and CDR2 (germline): SGHDN, FVKESK. V dropped 1 base and J dropped 8; count of bases not matched to a gene: 14. In DNA, the CDR3 is TGTGCCAGCAGCCAAGGAATTAAGATGGGACAGATTTATTCACCCCTCCACTTT. It is translated as CASSQGIKMGQIYSPLHF.

This chain uses TRBV7-6 with TRBJ2-2; D call uncertain. Per the germline V gene, CDR1 is SGHVS and CDR2 is FNYEAQ. The CDR3 loop spans 14 amino acids. Trimming removed 1 base from V and 5 bases from J, with 8 bases in between. The CDR3: CASSLGTETGELFF. The CDR3 DNA reads as TGTGCCAGCAGCTTAGGTACTGAAACCGGGGAGCTGTTTTTT.

This sequence joins TRBV9 and TRBJ2-2, with 7 bases that match TRBD1. CDR3 size: 16 residues. After removal of 0 bases from V and 2 bases from J, the junction contained 4 bases not matched to a gene. Looked up from germline, CDR1 is SGDLS and CDR2 is YYNGEE. CDR3 nucleotides: TGTGCCAGCAGCGTAGGAGACAGGGTCAACACCGGGGAGCTGTTTTTT. Its translation is CASSVGDRVNTGELFF. The full variable domain, in which reference TRBV9 and TRBJ2-2 provide the parts outside the CDR3, is DSGVTQTPKHLITATGQRVTLRCSPRSGDLSVYWYQQSLDQGLQFLIQYYNGEERAKGNILERFSAQQFPDLHSELNLSSLELGDSALYFCASSVGDRVNTGELFFGEGSRLTVL.

This clone has a single count. This chain links TRBV10-3 with TRBJ1-2, with 11 bases aligning to TRBD1. The CDR3 length is 14 residues. Germline CDR1 ENHRY, CDR2 SYGVKD. Trimming removed 10 bases from V and 7 bases from J; junction bases left unmatched: 11. The DNA for the CDR3 is TGTGCCAACCTCGGGGGACAGGGGGTTTTTGGCTACACCTTC. Protein product: CANLGGQGVFGYTF.

The V gene is TRBV18, the J gene TRBJ2-3, with 8 bases lining up with TRBD1. Losses at the gene ends were 2 bases for V and 4 bases for J; bases not matched to a gene: 5. The CDR3 totals 15 residues. Germline CDR1 reads KGHSH; CDR2 reads LQKENI. The CDR3 region is CASSPSGGAADTQYF. CDR3 DNA sequence: TGTGCCAGCTCACCATCAGGGGGCGCCGCAGATACGCAGTATTTT.

The DNA of the CDR3 is TGTGCCAGCAGCGCGAGAACAGGAGCGAGCACAGATACGCAGTATTTT. Its protein is CASSARTGASTDTQYF. This chain joins TRBV7-3 and TRBJ2-3, with D possibly TRBD1 on 5 matching bases. Deletions cut 5 bases from V and 0 bases from J, with 15 bases between. This CDR3 has 16 amino acids. The germline CDR1 and CDR2 sequences are SGHTA and FQGTGA.

The chain has TRBV30 and TRBJ1-2; 10 bases agree with TRBD1. Per germline, CDR1 GTSNPN and CDR2 SVGIG (reference sequence). The CDR3 runs to 13 residues. Trimming took 2 bases from V and 11 from J; bases not matched to a gene: 8. CDR3: CAWSSSGTGVYTF. In DNA form, the CDR3 reads TGTGCCTGGAGTTCCTCGGGGACAGGGGTGTACACCTTC.

CDR3 bases: TGTGCCAGCAGCCCGGGCTTATGGGGGCCCAGTAAGTATTTT. Translated: CASSPGLWGPSKYF. This chain uses TRBV7-9 with TRBJ2-3, with D perhaps matching TRBD1 (6 bases). The V and J ends lost 5 bases and 13 bases respectively, with 22 bases between them. This CDR3 contains 14 residues. Per germline, CDR1 SEHNR and CDR2 FQNEAQ (reference sequence).

The chain has TRBV14 and TRBJ1-1; TRBD1 matches at 7 bases. The CDR3 is 12 residues long. Germline assignment: CDR1 SGHDN and CDR2 FVKESK. Germline trimming cut 3 bases from V and 6 bases from J; bases unmatched to any gene: 1. CDR3 region: CASSHGTAEAFF. The CDR3 DNA follows: TGTGCCAGCAGCCATGGGACAGCTGAAGCTTTCTTT.

The V gene is TRBV5-4, the J gene TRBJ1-2; D call uncertain. V lost 1 base and J lost 7, with 8 bases in between. The CDR3 runs 12 residues. Germline values: CDR1 SGHNT, CDR2 YYREEE (reference sequence). Here the CDR3 reads CASSLPGSGYTF. Written as DNA, the CDR3 is TGTGCCAGCAGCTTGCCGGGAAGTGGCTACACCTTC.

The chain combines TRBV4-1 with TRBJ2-3; 11 nucleotides line up with TRBD2. Trimming took 6 bases from V and 5 from J; bases not matched to a gene: 10. Per the germline V gene, CDR1 is MGHRA and CDR2 is YSYEKL. This CDR3 has 16 residues. The CDR3 region is CASRYIAGGQEDTQYF. The DNA for the CDR3 is TGCGCCAGCAGGTATATAGCGGGGGGGCAGGAAGATACGCAGTATTTT.

This clone was found a few times. The V call is TRBV19, the J call TRBJ1-3; D remains ambiguous. The CDR3 spans 14 residues. The ends were cut back, 6 bases at V and 0 bases at J, with 9 bases in the middle. The germline CDR1 and CDR2 sequences are LNHDA and SQIVND (reference sequence). The CDR3 DNA follows: TGTGCCAGTAGCCCTCTGAGCTCTGGAAACACCATATATTTT. Its translation: CASSPLSSGNTIYF.

The rearrangement joins TRBV19 to TRBJ2-4, with D tentatively TRBD2 (5 bases). The CDR3 is made up of 16 amino acids. The V gene's germline CDR1 is LNHDA and CDR2 SQIVND (reference sequence). Trimming stripped 5 bases from V and 7 bases from J, with 21 bases between. CDR3 protein: CASSFPRMQRGNIQYF. The CDR3 DNA sequence: TGTGCCAGTAGTTTCCCCCGTATGCAACGGGGTAACATTCAGTACTTC.

V and J are TRBV7-9 and TRBJ1-2; D not certain. Germline assignment: CDR1 SEHNR and CDR2 FQNEAQ (reference sequence). Between the trimmed V and J ends, which lost 5 bases and 2 bases, there was a span of 12 bases. The CDR3 covers 14 residues. The DNA for the CDR3 is TGTGCCAGCAGCCCTTCGACGGGGAACTATGGCTACACCTTC. It encodes CASSPSTGNYGYTF.

The chain combines TRBV6-5 with TRBJ2-1, with TRBD1 identical over 8 bases. The CDR3 is 14 amino acids. Trimming took 5 bases from V and 6 from J; bases not matched to a gene: 6. CDR1 and CDR2 (germline): MNHEY, SVGAGI. CDR3: CASSRDRYSNEQFF. The CDR3, as DNA: TGTGCCAGCAGTAGGGACAGGTACTCCAATGAGCAGTTCTTC.

The V call is TRBV4-1, the J call TRBJ2-7; D remains ambiguous. The ends were cut back, 3 bases at V and 5 bases at J, with 11 bases in the middle. From germline, CDR1 is MGHRA and CDR2 YSYEKL. CDR3 length equals 13 residues. The CDR3 bases are TGCGCCAGCAGCCAGAGAGGCCCTAACGAGCAGTACTTC. Encoded protein: CASSQRGPNEQYF.